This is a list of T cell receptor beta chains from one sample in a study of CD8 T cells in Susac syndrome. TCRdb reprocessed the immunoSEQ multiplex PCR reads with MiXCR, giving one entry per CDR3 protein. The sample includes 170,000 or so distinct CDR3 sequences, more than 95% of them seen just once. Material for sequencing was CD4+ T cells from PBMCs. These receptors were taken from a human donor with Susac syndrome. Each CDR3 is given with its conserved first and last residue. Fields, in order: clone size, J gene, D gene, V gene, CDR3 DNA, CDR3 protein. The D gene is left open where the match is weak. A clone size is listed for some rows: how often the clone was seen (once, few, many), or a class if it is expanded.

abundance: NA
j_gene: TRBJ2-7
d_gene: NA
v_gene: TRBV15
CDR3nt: TGTGCCACCAGCAGAGATCTGGGCTCCGACGAGCAGTACTTC
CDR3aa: CATSRDLGSDEQYF

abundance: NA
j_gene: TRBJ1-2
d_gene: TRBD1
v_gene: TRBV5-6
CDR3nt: TGTGCCAGCAGCCCCGGACAGGGCCTGATCTCAGGCTACACCTTC
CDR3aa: CASSPGQGLISGYTF

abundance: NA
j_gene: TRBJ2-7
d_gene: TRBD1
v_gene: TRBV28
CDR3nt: TGTGCCAGCACCAGGCGAGGGGACAGGAGGACCGAGCAGTACTTC
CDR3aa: CASTRRGDRRTEQYF

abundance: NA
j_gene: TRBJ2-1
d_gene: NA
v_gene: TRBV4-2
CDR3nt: TGTGCCAGCAGCCAAGAGGACGCAGGAATTACGCAGTTCTTC
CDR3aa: CASSQEDAGITQFF

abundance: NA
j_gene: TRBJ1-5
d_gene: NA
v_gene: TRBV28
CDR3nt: TGTGCCAGCAGCCCTCTTACTCGCAATCAGCCCCAGCATTTT
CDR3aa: CASSPLTRNQPQHF

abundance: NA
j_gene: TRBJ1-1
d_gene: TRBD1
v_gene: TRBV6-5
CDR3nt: TGTGCCAGCAGTTACGACGGGACAGTCGAAGCTTTCTTT
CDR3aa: CASSYDGTVEAFF

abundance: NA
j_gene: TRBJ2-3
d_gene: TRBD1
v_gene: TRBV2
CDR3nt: TGTGCCAGCAGTGAAGACAGGGGGCACACAGATACGCAGTATTTT
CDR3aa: CASSEDRGHTDTQYF

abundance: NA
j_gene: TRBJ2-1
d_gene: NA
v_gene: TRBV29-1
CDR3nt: TGCAGCGTTGAACAGGTTAATGAGCAGTTCTTC
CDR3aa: CSVEQVNEQFF

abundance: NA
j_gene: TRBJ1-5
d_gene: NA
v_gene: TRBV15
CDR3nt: TGTGCCACCAGCAGAGATGGCAGGGGTAATCAGCCCCAGCATTTT
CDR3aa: CATSRDGRGNQPQHF

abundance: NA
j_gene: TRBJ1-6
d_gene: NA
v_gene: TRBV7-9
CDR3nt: TGTGCCAGCAGCTTTTCAGGGAACAATTCACCCCTCCACTTT
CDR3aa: CASSFSGNNSPLHF

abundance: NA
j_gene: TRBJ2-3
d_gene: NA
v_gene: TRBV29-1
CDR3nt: TGCAGCGTTGTTAGGGATACGCAGTATTTT
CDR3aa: CSVVRDTQYF

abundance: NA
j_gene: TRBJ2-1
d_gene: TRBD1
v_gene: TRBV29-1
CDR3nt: TGCAGCGTTGCTGGGGACAGCAATGAGCAGTTCTTC
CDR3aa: CSVAGDSNEQFF

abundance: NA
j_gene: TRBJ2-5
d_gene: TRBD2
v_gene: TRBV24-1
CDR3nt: TGTGCCACCAGTGATAGCGGGAGATCCGAGACCCAGTACTTC
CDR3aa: CATSDSGRSETQYF

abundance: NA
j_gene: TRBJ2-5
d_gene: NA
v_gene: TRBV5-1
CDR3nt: TGCGCCAGCAGCTCGGCTCAATCGGAGACCCAGTACTTC
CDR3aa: CASSSAQSETQYF

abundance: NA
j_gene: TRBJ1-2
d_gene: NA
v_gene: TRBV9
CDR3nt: TGTGCCAGCAGCGTATCGACGGTTACTGGCTACACCTTC
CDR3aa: CASSVSTVTGYTF

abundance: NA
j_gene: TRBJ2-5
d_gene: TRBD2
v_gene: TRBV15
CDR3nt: TGTGCCACCAGCGGGACTAGTGATGAGACCCAGTACTTC
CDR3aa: CATSGTSDETQYF

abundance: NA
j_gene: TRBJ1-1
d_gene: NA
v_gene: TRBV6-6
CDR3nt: TGTGCCAGCAGTCCGACAACAAATTGGATTAACACTGAAGCTTTCTTT
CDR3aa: CASSPTTNWINTEAFF

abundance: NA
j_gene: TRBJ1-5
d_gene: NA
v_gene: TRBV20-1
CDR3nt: TGCAGTGCTTGGGACGGCCAGAACAATCAGCCCCAGCATTTT
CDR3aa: CSAWDGQNNQPQHF

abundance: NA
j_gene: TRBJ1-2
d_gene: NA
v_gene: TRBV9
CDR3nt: TGTGCCAGCGGGGGGTTACAGGGCTACACCTTC
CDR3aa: CASGGLQGYTF

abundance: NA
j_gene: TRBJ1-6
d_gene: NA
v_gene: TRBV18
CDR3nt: TGTGCCAGCTCGTCCCTGGGGGATAATTCACCCCTCCACTTT
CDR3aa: CASSSLGDNSPLHF

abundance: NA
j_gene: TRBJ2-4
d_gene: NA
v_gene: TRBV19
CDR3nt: TGTGCCAGTAGTGATGCGTCGGCCAAAAACATTCAGTACTTC
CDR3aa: CASSDASAKNIQYF

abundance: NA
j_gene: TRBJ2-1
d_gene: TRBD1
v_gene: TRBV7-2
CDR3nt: TGTGCCAGCTCCGGACAGGGCCTCTCCGCTGAGCAGTTCTTC
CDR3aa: CASSGQGLSAEQFF

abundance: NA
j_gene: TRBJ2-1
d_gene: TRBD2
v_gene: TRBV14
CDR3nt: TGTGCCAGCAGCCAAGTGGACCCGCGGGAGGGGCAGTTCTTC
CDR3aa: CASSQVDPREGQFF

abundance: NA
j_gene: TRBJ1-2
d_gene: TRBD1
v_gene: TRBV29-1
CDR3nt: TGCAGCTCCGGACAGGGGGATGGCTATGGCTACACCTTC
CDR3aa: CSSGQGDGYGYTF

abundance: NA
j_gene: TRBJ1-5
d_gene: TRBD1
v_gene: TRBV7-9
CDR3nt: TGTGCCAGCAGCTTAAGTTCAGGGGGCAGCCAGCCCCAGCATTTT
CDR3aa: CASSLSSGGSQPQHF

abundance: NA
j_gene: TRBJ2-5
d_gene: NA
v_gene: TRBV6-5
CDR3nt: TGTGCCAGCAGTTACTCGAGGGACGCACAAGAGACCCAGTACTTC
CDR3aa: CASSYSRDAQETQYF

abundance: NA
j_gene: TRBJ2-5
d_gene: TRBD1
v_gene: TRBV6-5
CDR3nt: TGTGCCAGCAGAGACGACGGACAGGTTGGGACCCAGTACTTC
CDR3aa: CASRDDGQVGTQYF

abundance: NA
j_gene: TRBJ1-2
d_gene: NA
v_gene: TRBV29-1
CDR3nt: TGCAGCGCATCGACCCAGGGTATAAATGGCTACACCTTC
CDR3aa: CSASTQGINGYTF

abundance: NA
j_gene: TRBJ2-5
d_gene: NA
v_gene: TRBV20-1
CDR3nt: TGCAGTGCGACCCCAGGGGTCGAGACCCAGTACTTC
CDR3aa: CSATPGVETQYF

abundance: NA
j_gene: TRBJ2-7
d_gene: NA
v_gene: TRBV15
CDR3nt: TGTGCCACCAGCAGAGATCTACGGGGTGAGCAGTACTTC
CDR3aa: CATSRDLRGEQYF

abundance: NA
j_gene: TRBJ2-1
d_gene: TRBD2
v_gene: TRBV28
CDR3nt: TGTGCCAGCAGTCAGTTAGCGGGAGAAGGAAAGTTCTTC
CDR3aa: CASSQLAGEGKFF

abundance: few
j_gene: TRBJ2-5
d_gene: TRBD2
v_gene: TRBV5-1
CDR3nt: TGTGCCAGCTCACCGGGACTAGCGGAAGAGACCCAGTACTTC
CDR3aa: CASSPGLAEETQYF

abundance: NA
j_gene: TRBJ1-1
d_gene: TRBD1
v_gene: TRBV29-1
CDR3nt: TGCAGCGTCGACCACGGGACAGATAACACTGAAGCTTTCTTT
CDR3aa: CSVDHGTDNTEAFF

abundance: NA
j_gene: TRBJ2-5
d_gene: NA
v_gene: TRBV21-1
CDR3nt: TGTGCCAGTCCAGGGCTGCAGGAGACCCAGTACTTC
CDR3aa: CASPGLQETQYF

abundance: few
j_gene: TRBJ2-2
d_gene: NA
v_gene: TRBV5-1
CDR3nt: TGCGCCAGCAGCTTGGAAGGGACCGGGGAGCTGTTTTTT
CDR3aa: CASSLEGTGELFF

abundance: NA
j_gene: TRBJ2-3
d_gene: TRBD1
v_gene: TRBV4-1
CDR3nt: TGCGCCAGCAGCCAAGATCCCGAGGGGGCGCAGACAGATACGCAGTATTTT
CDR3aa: CASSQDPEGAQTDTQYF

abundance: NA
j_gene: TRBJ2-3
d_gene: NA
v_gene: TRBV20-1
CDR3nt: TGCAGTGCTAGCCGGCTAGGGGATTCCACAGATACGCAGTATTTT
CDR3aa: CSASRLGDSTDTQYF

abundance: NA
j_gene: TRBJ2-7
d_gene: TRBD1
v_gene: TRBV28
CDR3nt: TGTGCCAGCAGTGCTCCGACAGGGCTCTACGAGCAGTACTTC
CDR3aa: CASSAPTGLYEQYF

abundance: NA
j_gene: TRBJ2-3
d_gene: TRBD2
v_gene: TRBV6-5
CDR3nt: TGTGCCAGCAGTTACGTAGCGGGGGGCACAGATACGCAGTATTTT
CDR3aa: CASSYVAGGTDTQYF

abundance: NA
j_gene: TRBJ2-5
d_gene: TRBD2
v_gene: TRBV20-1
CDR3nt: TGCAGTGCTAGTACTAGCGGGATTGAGACCCAGTACTTC
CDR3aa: CSASTSGIETQYF

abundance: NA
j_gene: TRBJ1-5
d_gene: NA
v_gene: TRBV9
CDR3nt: TGTGCCAGCAGCCCAGGGGTTTTGGATCAGCCCCAGCATTTT
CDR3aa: CASSPGVLDQPQHF

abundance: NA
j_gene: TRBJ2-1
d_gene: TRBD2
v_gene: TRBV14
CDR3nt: TGTGCCAGCAGCCAATTTAGCGGGAGCTACAATGAGCAGTTCTTC
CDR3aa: CASSQFSGSYNEQFF

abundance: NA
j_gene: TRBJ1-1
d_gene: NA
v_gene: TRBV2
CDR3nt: TGTGCCAGCAACAAAGGGGGTTTATCGGAAGCTTTCTTT
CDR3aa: CASNKGGLSEAFF

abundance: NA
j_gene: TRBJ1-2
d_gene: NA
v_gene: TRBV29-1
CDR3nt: TGCAGCGTCGACAGGTCCGATAAGAATGGCTACACCTTC
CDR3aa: CSVDRSDKNGYTF

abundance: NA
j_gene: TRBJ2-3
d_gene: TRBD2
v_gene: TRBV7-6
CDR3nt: TGTGCCAGCAGCACCGGGACTAGCGGGAGGACAGATACGCAGTATTTT
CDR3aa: CASSTGTSGRTDTQYF

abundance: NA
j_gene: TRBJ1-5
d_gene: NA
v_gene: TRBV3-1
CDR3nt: TGTGCCAGCAGCCAAGGGTGGGTGGGGGCTCAGCCCCAGCATTTT
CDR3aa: CASSQGWVGAQPQHF

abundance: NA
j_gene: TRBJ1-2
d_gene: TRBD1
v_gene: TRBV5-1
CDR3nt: TGCGCCAGCAGCAGCGACAGGGCCTATGGCTACACCTTC
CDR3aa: CASSSDRAYGYTF

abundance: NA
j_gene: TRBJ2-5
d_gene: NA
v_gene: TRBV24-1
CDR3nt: TGTGCCACCAGTGGACGAGGCGAGTCCCAAGAGACCCAGTACTTC
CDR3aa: CATSGRGESQETQYF

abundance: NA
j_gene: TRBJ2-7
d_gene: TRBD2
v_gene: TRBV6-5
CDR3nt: TGTGCCAGCAGCACGGGACAGCGGGGGGTGGGGCAGTACTTC
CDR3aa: CASSTGQRGVGQYF

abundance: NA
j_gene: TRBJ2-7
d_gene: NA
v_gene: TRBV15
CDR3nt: TGTGCCACCAGCAGAGTCATCGGGGGTGGCGAGCAGTACTTC
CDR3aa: CATSRVIGGGEQYF

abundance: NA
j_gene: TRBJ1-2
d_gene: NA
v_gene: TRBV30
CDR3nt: TGTGCCTGGAGCTTTGCGGGGGCGGTTAGCGGCTACACCTTC
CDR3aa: CAWSFAGAVSGYTF

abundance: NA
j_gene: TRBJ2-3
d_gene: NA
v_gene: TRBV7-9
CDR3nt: TGTGCCAGCAGCTTAGCCCCCACAGATACGCAGTATTTT
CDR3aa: CASSLAPTDTQYF

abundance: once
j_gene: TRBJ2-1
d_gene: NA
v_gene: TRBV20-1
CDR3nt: TGCAGTGCTAGAGATAACAATGAGCAGTTCTTC
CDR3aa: CSARDNNEQFF

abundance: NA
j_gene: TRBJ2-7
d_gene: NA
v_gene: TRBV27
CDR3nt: TGTGCCAGCAGTTTAGAAGGTAGAGTTCATGACGAGCAGTACTTC
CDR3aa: CASSLEGRVHDEQYF

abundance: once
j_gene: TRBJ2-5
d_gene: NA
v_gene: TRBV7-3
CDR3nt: TGTGCCAGCAGCCGACAGGCCGAGACCCAGTACTTC
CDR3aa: CASSRQAETQYF